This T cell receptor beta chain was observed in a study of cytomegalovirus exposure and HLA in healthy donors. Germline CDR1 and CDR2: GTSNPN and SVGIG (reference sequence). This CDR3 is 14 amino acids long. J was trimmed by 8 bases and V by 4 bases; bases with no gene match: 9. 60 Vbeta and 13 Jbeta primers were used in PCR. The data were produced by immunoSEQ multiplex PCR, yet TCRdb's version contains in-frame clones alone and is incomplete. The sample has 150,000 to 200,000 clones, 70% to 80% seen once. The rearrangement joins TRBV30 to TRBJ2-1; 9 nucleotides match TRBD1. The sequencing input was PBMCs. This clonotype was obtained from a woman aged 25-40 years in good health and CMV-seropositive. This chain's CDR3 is CAWTREDRGDEQFF. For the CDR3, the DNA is TGTGCCTGGACCCGGGAGGACAGGGGCGATGAGCAGTTCTTC.